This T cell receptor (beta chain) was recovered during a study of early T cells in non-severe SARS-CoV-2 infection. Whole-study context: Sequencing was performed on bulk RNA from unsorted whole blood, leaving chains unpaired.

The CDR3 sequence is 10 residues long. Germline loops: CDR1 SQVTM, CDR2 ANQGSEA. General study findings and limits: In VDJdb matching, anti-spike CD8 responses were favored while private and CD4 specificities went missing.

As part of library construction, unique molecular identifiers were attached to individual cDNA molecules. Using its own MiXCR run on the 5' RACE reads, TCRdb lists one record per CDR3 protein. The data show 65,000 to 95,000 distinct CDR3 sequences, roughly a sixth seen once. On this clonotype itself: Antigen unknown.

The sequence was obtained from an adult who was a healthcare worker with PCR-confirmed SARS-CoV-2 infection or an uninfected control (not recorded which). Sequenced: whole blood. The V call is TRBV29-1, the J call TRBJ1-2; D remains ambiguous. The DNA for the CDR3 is TGCACCCCCCCCCCGGCTGGCTACACCTTC. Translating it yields CTPPPAGYTF.